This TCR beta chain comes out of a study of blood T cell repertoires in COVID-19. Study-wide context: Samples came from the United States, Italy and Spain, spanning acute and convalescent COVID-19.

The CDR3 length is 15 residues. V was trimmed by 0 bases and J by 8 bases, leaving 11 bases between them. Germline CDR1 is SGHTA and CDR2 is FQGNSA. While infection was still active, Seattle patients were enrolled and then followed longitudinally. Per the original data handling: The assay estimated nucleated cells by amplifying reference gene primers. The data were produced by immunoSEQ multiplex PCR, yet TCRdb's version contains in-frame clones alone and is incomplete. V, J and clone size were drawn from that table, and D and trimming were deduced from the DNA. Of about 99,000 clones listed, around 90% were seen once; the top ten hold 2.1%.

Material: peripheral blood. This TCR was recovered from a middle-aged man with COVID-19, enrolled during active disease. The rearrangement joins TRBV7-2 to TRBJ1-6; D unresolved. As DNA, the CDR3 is TGTGCCAGCAGCTTAGCCCACAGCCCTGATTCACCCCTCCACTTT. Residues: CASSLAHSPDSPLHF. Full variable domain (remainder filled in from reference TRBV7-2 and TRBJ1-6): GAGVSQSPSNKVTEKGKDVELRCDPISGHTALYWYRQSLGQGLEFLIYFQGNSAPDKSGLPSDRFSAERTGGSVSTLTIQRTQQEDSAVYLCASSLAHSPDSPLHFGNGTRLTVT.